What follows is one T cell receptor beta chain and its context. CDR3 length: 14 residues. Per the germline V gene, CDR1 is SNHLY and CDR2 is FYNNEI. The J segment lost 5 bases and the V segment lost 7 bases, leaving 8 bases of the junction unmatched. The record originates from a study of blood T cell repertoires in COVID-19. About the study: Sites in the United States, Italy and Spain provided acute and convalescent COVID-19 samples. PBMCs, B-cell-depleted T cells, or T cells provided the cDNA or gDNA that made up the material.

Original analysis: How many nucleated cells were present was estimated from reference gene primer amplification. Profiling relied on immunoSEQ multiplex PCR, and the TCRdb table lists in-frame clones only, not all of them. For V, J and clone size, that table is used; D and trimming come from the DNA. The sample has fewer than 120,000 clones, over 60% seen once. The clonotype originates from a woman of 80 years or more with active or convalescent COVID-19. Source material: peripheral blood. V gene TRBV2 combines with J gene TRBJ2-5; 9 bases line up with TRBD1. This chain's CDR3 is CASKMTGGFETQYF. Written as DNA, the CDR3 is TGTGCCAGCAAGATGACAGGGGGATTTGAGACCCAGTACTTC.